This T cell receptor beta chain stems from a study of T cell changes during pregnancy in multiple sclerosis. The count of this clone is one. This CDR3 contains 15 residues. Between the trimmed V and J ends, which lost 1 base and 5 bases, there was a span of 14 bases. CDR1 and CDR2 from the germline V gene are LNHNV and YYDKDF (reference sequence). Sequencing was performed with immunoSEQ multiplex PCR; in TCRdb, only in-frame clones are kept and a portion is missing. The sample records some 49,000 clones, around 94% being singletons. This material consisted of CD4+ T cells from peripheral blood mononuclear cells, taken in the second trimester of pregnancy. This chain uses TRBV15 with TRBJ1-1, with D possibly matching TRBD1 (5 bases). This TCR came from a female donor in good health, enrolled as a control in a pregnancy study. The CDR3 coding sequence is TGTGCCACCAGCAGAGCCGCGGGGGTAGGGACTGAAGCTTTCTTT. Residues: CATSRAAGVGTEAFF.